Following are 30 T cell receptor beta chains from one sample sequenced in a study of T-cell memory formation after mild COVID-19. One entry per CDR3 protein results from TCRdb running MiXCR on the 5' RACE reads. The sample holds approximately 340,000 distinct CDR3 sequences, around a sixth seen once. Sequenced material: PBMCs or a T cell subset sorted from them (not recorded which). The receptor set was obtained from a man younger than 35 who had mild COVID-19 (a few samples of this study predate the infection). Cell type and time point are not known.

The chain links TRBV7-2 to TRBJ2-3, with TRBD2 matching 7 bases. CDR1 SGHTA and CDR2 FQGNSA come from the germline V gene. The CDR3 extends over 15 amino acids. Losses at the gene ends were 2 bases for V and 1 base for J; bases not matched to a gene: 3. CDR3 amino acids: CASSLNSGGTDTQYF. The CDR3 coding sequence is TGTGCCAGCAGCTTAAACAGCGGGGGCACAGATACGCAGTATTTT.

V gene TRBV6-2 or TRBV6-3 combines with J gene TRBJ1-5, with 8 bases that match TRBD1. In germline, CDR1 is MNHEY, CDR2 SVGEGT. V shed 5 bases, J shed 4 bases, and the junction held 10 bases outside the gene matches. The CDR3 totals 16 residues. Here the CDR3 reads CASSHPQGAFNQPQHF. In nucleotides, the CDR3 is TGTGCCAGCAGTCACCCCCAGGGGGCTTTTAATCAGCCCCAGCATTTT.

This clonotype was seen only a few times. The V call is TRBV10-2, the J call TRBJ2-1; 14 bases are a match to TRBD2. CDR1 is WSHSY, CDR2 SAAADI, per germline. CDR3 length: 17 amino acids. V shed 6 bases, J shed 4 bases, and the junction held 8 bases outside the gene matches. CDR3 sequence (DNA): TGCGCCAGCAGGGGACAGGGGACTAGCGGGGGATACAATGAGCAGTTCTTC. It yields the protein CASRGQGTSGGYNEQFF.

J is TRBJ1-5 and V is TRBV28; D may be TRBD1 (5 bases). Germline V gives CDR1 MDHEN, CDR2 SYDVKM. The length of the CDR3 is 16 residues. Trimming removed 4 bases at V and 10 bases at J, with 23 bases between. The CDR3 DNA reads as TGTGCCAGCAGTTCCTCCGAAGGACGTAGGGGTCGCCCCCAGCATTTT. Protein product: CASSSSEGRRGRPQHF.

This chain uses TRBV12-3 or TRBV12-4 with TRBJ1-2; 8 bases are shared with TRBD1. J gave up 8 bases and V 6 bases, and 11 bases lay outside the gene matches. The CDR3 covers 14 residues. This chain's CDR3 is CASSPRQGTGGYTF. The CDR3 DNA reads TGTGCCAGCAGCCCTCGACAGGGGACGGGCGGCTACACCTTC.

This clonotype was seen at least ten times. The CDR3 nucleotides are TGCAGCGTTGGGACAGGGGGCGAGACCCAGTACTTC. Translated: CSVGTGGETQYF. The chain carries TRBV29-1 and TRBJ2-5, with 11 positions matching TRBD1. CDR1 is SQVTM and CDR2 is ANQGSEA in the germline V gene. V dropped 4 bases and J dropped 5; count of bases not matched to a gene: 0. CDR3 size: 12 residues.

The chain is built from TRBV5-1 and TRBJ2-7; TRBD1 matches 8 bases. This CDR3 spans 16 amino acids. V was clipped by 0 bases and J by 0 bases; unmatched bases: 5. The germline V gene encodes CDR1 SGHRS and CDR2 YFSETQ. For the CDR3, the DNA is TGCGCCAGCAGCTTGGTAGCAGGGGGCGTCTCCTACGAGCAGTACTTC. Translating gives CASSLVAGGVSYEQYF.

The V gene is TRBV12-5, the J gene TRBJ2-1; 8 bases are a match to TRBD2. The CDR3 covers 12 residues. Losses at the gene ends were 9 bases for V and 7 bases for J; bases not matched to a gene: 5. CDR1 and CDR2 (germline): LGHNT, FRNRAP. CDR3 nucleotide sequence: TGTGCTAGCCGGGAGGGACTGAATGAGCAGTTCTTC. As protein: CASREGLNEQFF.

Concerning this clonotype itself: One junction end disagrees with the germline gene, perhaps due to a read error. The V call is TRBV5-8, the J call TRBJ1-5; unclear D gene. This CDR3 region has 14 residues. Per germline, CDR1 SGHTS and CDR2 YDEGEE. The CDR3 DNA reads as TGTGCCAGCAGCAGGGATCGTAGCGATCAGCCCCAGCATTTT. This translates into CASSRDRSDQPQHF.

V is TRBV25-1 and J is TRBJ1-6; tentatively, D is TRBD1 (5 bases). The CDR3 extends over 14 amino acids. V lost 1 base and J lost 7, with 8 bases in between. Germline loops: CDR1 MGHDK, CDR2 SYGVNS. The CDR3 region has the DNA TGTGCCAGCAGTGAATTTAAGGGGAATTCACCCCTCCACTTT. Its translation is CASSEFKGNSPLHF.

The rearrangement links TRBV4-1 to TRBJ1-1, with no clear D. From germline, CDR1 is MGHRA and CDR2 YSYEKL. The V and J ends lost 4 bases and 1 base respectively, with 13 bases between them. The CDR3 spans 15 residues. The CDR3 sequence: CASSRALGPNTEAFF. The CDR3 DNA reads TGCGCCAGCAGCCGAGCCCTGGGCCCGAACACTGAAGCTTTCTTT.

The chain uses TRBV5-8 and TRBJ1-1; 11 bases agree with TRBD1. This CDR3 spans 15 amino acids. V gave up 4 bases and J gave up 1 base; unmatched junction bases: 3. Germline loops: CDR1 SGHTS, CDR2 YDEGEE. CDR3 in DNA: TGTGCCAGCAGCGGAGGACAGGGGGCGAACACTGAAGCTTTCTTT. This gives the protein CASSGGQGANTEAFF.

The chain joins TRBV19 to TRBJ2-2, with 7 nucleotides matching TRBD1. There are 15 residues in the CDR3. Trimming removed 8 bases from V and 3 bases from J; junction bases left unmatched: 9. Germline V lookup: CDR1 LNHDA, CDR2 SQIVND (reference sequence). In DNA form, the CDR3 reads TGTGCCAGTCAAGGACAGGTGGATTACACCGGGGAGCTGTTTTTT. Its protein product is CASQGQVDYTGELFF.

The chain uses TRBV10-2 and TRBJ2-5, with D perhaps matching TRBD2 (5 bases). The V end was cut by 4 bases, the J end by 7 bases, with 13 bases between. Germline V gene sequence: CDR1 WSHSY, CDR2 SAAADI. The CDR3 length is 13 residues. For the CDR3, the DNA is TGCGCCAGCAGTGCCCTAGGTGGGAGGACCCAGTACTTC. It encodes CASSALGGRTQYF.

The chain is built from TRBV4-1 and TRBJ2-4; D is perhaps TRBD1 (5 bases). CDR3 length: 15 residues. The germline V gene encodes CDR1 MGHRA and CDR2 YSYEKL. With 3 bases removed from V and 0 bases from J, the gap between germline ends came to 9 bases. The CDR3 DNA is TGCGCCAGCAGCCACGGACACCTAGCCAAAAACATTCAGTACTTC. Its protein is CASSHGHLAKNIQYF.

This clonotype appeared a single time. The V call is TRBV9, the J call TRBJ2-5, with TRBD2 matching over 7 bases. The V gene's germline CDR1 is SGDLS and CDR2 YYNGEE. J lost 2 bases, V lost 3 bases, and 7 bases had no gene match. CDR3 length equals 15 residues. The CDR3 DNA reads as TGTGCCAGCAGCGCCCAAACCGGGAGGCAAGAGACCCAGTACTTC. As protein: CASSAQTGRQETQYF.

The J gene is TRBJ2-1, the V gene TRBV20-1, with a weak D call TRBD2 (6 bases). Germline CDR1 and CDR2: DFQATT and SNEGSKA (reference sequence). V was trimmed by 2 bases and J by 7 bases, leaving 15 bases between them. The CDR3 contains 14 residues. The CDR3 loop reads CSARSAGSVNEQFF. CDR3 sequence (DNA): TGCAGTGCTAGATCCGCGGGGAGTGTGAATGAGCAGTTCTTC.

The gene calls are TRBV7-8 and TRBJ2-2; TRBD2 matches at 8 bases. CDR3 length equals 15 residues. Losses at the gene ends were 8 bases for V and 0 bases for J; bases not matched to a gene: 5. Germline V gene sequence: CDR1 SGHVS, CDR2 FQNEAQ. CDR3 residues: CASLLAETNTGELFF. CDR3 nucleotides: TGTGCCAGCCTACTAGCGGAAACGAACACCGGGGAGCTGTTTTTT.

This sequence joins TRBV6-1 and TRBJ2-7; 12 positions match TRBD1. From germline, CDR1 is MNHNS and CDR2 SASEGT. The CDR3 totals 14 residues. The J segment lost 5 bases and the V segment lost 4 bases, leaving 3 bases of the junction unmatched. CDR3 DNA sequence: TGTGCCAGCAGTGTGGGGACAGGGGGCGACGAGCAGTACTTC. This gives the protein CASSVGTGGDEQYF.

In regard to this clonotype: A much larger clone lies one base from this, so it may be a read error. The rearrangement joins TRBV5-1 to TRBJ2-5, with D possibly TRBD2 on 5 matching bases. The CDR3 loop spans 14 amino acids. Germline V gene sequence: CDR1 SGHRS, CDR2 YFSETQ. The CDR3 region is CASSPAGVEETKYF. The DNA for the CDR3 is TGCGCCAGCTCTCCGGCCGGGGTGGAAGAGACCAAGTACTTC.

This clonotype was observed a few times. The V gene is TRBV7-9, the J gene TRBJ2-7; 9 bases agree with TRBD1. This CDR3 is 14 amino acids long. Germline values: CDR1 SEHNR, CDR2 FQNEAQ (reference sequence). With V trimmed by 5 bases and J by 4 bases, 6 bases remained unmatched. The CDR3 DNA follows: TGTGCCAGCAGCCAAGGGGGACAGGGTTACGAGCAGTACTTC. Encoded protein: CASSQGGQGYEQYF.

The chain is built from TRBV7-2 and TRBJ2-3; no reliable D call. V gave up 4 bases and J gave up 12 bases, with 14 bases separating them. This CDR3 has 12 residues. Per the germline V gene, CDR1 is SGHTA and CDR2 is FQGNSA. CDR3 sequence (DNA): TGTGCCAGCAGCTCCCCCCCCGCCGGTCAGTATTTT. This codes for CASSSPPAGQYF.

This chain connects TRBV5-1 to TRBJ2-3; 8 nucleotides align to TRBD2. Germline V gene data show CDR1 as SGHRS and CDR2 as YFSETQ. This CDR3 comprises 16 residues. V lost 6 bases, J lost 6 bases, and 15 bases stayed unmatched. CDR3 DNA: TGCGCCAGCACCCCCAGCTTCGCGGGGGGCCTGGATACGCAGTATTTT. Its translation is CASTPSFAGGLDTQYF.

The chain combines TRBV29-1 with TRBJ1-5, with D possibly matching TRBD1 (6 bases). The CDR3 sequence is 12 residues long. Germline V gives CDR1 SQVTM, CDR2 ANQGSEA. With 6 bases removed from V and 5 bases from J, the gap between germline ends came to 11 bases. In DNA, the CDR3 is TGCAGCGTACGGGACATCGATCAGCCCCAGCATTTT. The encoded protein is CSVRDIDQPQHF.

This clonotype showed up just a few times. The rearrangement uses TRBV29-1 and TRBJ2-1, with D perhaps matching TRBD1 or TRBD2 (6 bases each). V lost 7 bases, J lost 8 bases, and 18 bases lay in between. The CDR3 runs 13 residues. The V gene's germline CDR1 is SQVTM and CDR2 ANQGSEA. CDR3 nucleotide sequence: TGCAGCGCTCGGGGGCCAACCGTTTATGAGCAGTTCTTC. Translation: CSARGPTVYEQFF.

A few counts support this clonotype. Germline and junction disagree at one end, which may indicate a read error. This chain connects TRBV6-1 to TRBJ1-2; perhaps TRBD1 as D (5 bases). The CDR3 is 17 residues long. The germline V gene encodes CDR1 MNHNS and CDR2 SASEGT. CDR3 in DNA: TGTGCCAGCAGCGAAGGCGGAGGGGTATCTCTAGGGTATGGCTACACCTTC. Translated, it gives CASSEGGGVSLGYGYTF.

CDR3 sequence (DNA): TGCGCCAGCAGCTCCCTCCTCTACAGGGGTACAGATACGCAGTATTTT. Translation gives CASSSLLYRGTDTQYF. The rearrangement uses TRBV5-1 and TRBJ2-3; TRBD1 matches at 7 bases. Germline CDR1 is SGHRS and CDR2 is YFSETQ. The ends lost 3 bases at V and 3 bases at J; junction bases unmatched: 10. The CDR3 is made up of 16 amino acids. Supplemented by reference TRBV5-1 and TRBJ2-3, the full variable domain reads KAGVTQTPRYLIKTRGQQVTLSCSPISGHRSVSWYQQTPGQGLQFLFEYFSETQRNKGNFPGRFSGRQFSNSRSEMNVSTLELGDSALYLCASSSLLYRGTDTQYFGPGTRLTVL.

A few counts support this clonotype. The chain combines TRBV9 with TRBJ2-1; TRBD1 is a possible D gene (7 bases). Trimming cost V 2 bases and J 7 bases, with 10 bases left between them. The CDR3 has 13 amino acids. Germline V CDR1 and CDR2: SGDLS, YYNGEE. In nucleotides, the CDR3 is TGTGCCAGCAGCGTCAGGGGGAGGAATGAGCAGTTCTTC. This gives the protein CASSVRGRNEQFF.

This clonotype occurred a few times. The chain recombines TRBV12-3 or TRBV12-4 with TRBJ2-1; 9 nucleotides align to TRBD2. V dropped 6 bases and J dropped 8; count of bases not matched to a gene: 11. CDR3 length: 15 amino acids. CDR3 in DNA: TGTGCCAGCAGCCTACTAGCGGGCCTTAGGGATGAGCAGTTCTTC. Its translation: CASSLLAGLRDEQFF.

Only a few counts were recorded for this clonotype. This chain uses TRBV6-5 with TRBJ1-2, with D tentatively TRBD1 (6 bases). The CDR3 totals 14 residues. Germline V CDR1 and CDR2: MNHEY, SVGAGI. Trimming took off 6 bases at V and 2 bases at J, with 13 bases between the two ends. The CDR3 sequence is CASSTEQGNYGYTF. In nucleotides, the CDR3 is TGTGCCAGCAGCACAGAACAGGGAAACTATGGCTACACCTTC.